Listed below are T cell receptor beta chains from one sample, sequenced in a study of human T cells and chemical hapten exposure. TCRdb independently ran MiXCR on the RACE reads; one entry per CDR3 protein. This table has 80,000 to 100,000 distinct CDR3 sequences, 9.6% appearing once. Sequencing was performed on whole blood, taken in connection with sensitization to the hapten diphenylcyclopropenone (DPC). All receptors derive from a woman aged 40 to 49 with alopecia areata. Some clones in this sample may be carry-over from other donors' samples. Each CDR3 is given with its conserved first and last residue. D genes are given only for firm matches. Not all rows give a size; the values are once, few, many and, for expanded clones, a class.

>NA|TRBJ1-1|TRBV28|NA
CASSPTIGAGDTEAFF
TGTGCCAGCAGTCCCACCATCGGCGCGGGGGACACTGAAGCTTTCTTT
>few|TRBJ2-5|TRBV4-1|TRBD2
CASSLLAGETQYF
TGCGCCAGCAGCCTCTTAGCGGGGGAGACCCAGTACTTC
>many|TRBJ2-7|TRBV4-3|NA
CASSHHSLEGKYF
TGCGCCAGCAGCCATCACTCTCTCGAGGGAAAGTACTTC
>many|TRBJ1-6|TRBV4-3|TRBD1
CASSQGPGTGASYNSPLHF
TGCGCCAGCAGCCAAGGGCCCGGGACAGGAGCCAGCTATAATTCACCCCTCCACTTT
>many|TRBJ2-5|TRBV7-2|NA
CASSSYMETQYF
TGTGCCAGCAGCTCTTACATGGAGACCCAGTACTTC
>few|TRBJ2-3|TRBV2|TRBD1
CASSAGTGTDTQYF
TGTGCCAGCAGTGCCGGGACAGGCACAGATACGCAGTATTTT
>few|TRBJ1-2|TRBV28|NA
CASSESNYGYTF
TGTGCCAGCAGTGAATCTAACTATGGCTACACCTTC
>few|TRBJ1-2|TRBV5-5|NA
CASSLTPRGHYGYTF
TGTGCCAGCAGCCTGACCCCTCGGGGGCACTATGGCTACACCTTC
>NA|TRBJ1-5|TRBV2|NA
CASSRQGKGNQPQQF
TGTGCCAGCAGTAGGCAGGGGAAGGGCAATCAGCCCCAGCAATTT
>NA|TRBJ1-1|TRBV5-1|NA
CASSLGAENTEAFF
TGCGCCAGCAGCTTGGGGGCCGAGAACACTGAAGCTTTCTTT
>NA|TRBJ1-5|TRBV12-3/TRBV12-4|TRBD1
CASSFFTGEGNQPQHF
TGTGCCAGCAGTTTCTTTACAGGGGAGGGCAATCAGCCCCAGCATTTT
>few|TRBJ1-5|TRBV4-1|TRBD1
CASSRTGGAGDQPQHF
TGCGCCAGCAGCCGTACAGGGGGCGCCGGGGATCAGCCCCAGCATTTT
>NA|TRBJ2-2|TRBV6-5|TRBD1
CASSQQGAGKAGELFF
TGTGCCAGCAGTCAACAGGGGGCTGGAAAGGCCGGGGAGCTGTTTTTT
>NA|TRBJ1-1|TRBV6-5|NA
CASRRTVNTEAFF
TGTGCCAGCAGGAGGACGGTGAACACTGAAGCTTTCTTT
>NA|TRBJ1-2|TRBV5-1|NA
CASSENIAKADGYTF
TGCGCCAGCAGCGAAAATATTGCGAAGGCGGATGGCTACACCTTC
>many|TRBJ1-1|TRBV29-1|NA
CSVEALGGRYTEAFF
TGCAGCGTTGAAGCGCTCGGGGGGAGATACACTGAAGCTTTCTTT
>NA|TRBJ1-1|TRBV6-5|NA
CASSYSFRMNTEAFF
TGTGCCAGCAGTTACTCGTTTCGGATGAACACTGAAGCTTTCTTT
>few|TRBJ2-2|TRBV6-6|NA
CASSFRPGTAGELFF
TGTGCCAGCAGTTTTCGACCCGGGACGGCCGGGGAGCTGTTTTTT
>many|TRBJ2-7|TRBV7-2|TRBD1
CASSLVRGPYEQYF
TGTGCCAGCAGCTTGGTGAGGGGGCCCTACGAGCAGTACTTC
>NA|TRBJ2-2|TRBV6-6|TRBD1
CASRTGGNTGELFF
TGTGCCAGCAGGACAGGGGGCAACACCGGGGAGCTGTTTTTT
>few|TRBJ1-2|TRBV7-2|NA
CASSSGQFYGYTF
TGTGCCAGCAGCTCCGGACAGTTCTATGGCTACACCTTC
>many|TRBJ2-1|TRBV12-3/TRBV12-4|NA
CASTPSGGLNEQFF
TGTGCCAGCACCCCCTCCGGGGGGCTCAATGAGCAGTTCTTC
>few|TRBJ2-5|TRBV4-2|TRBD1
CASSQEGGREETQYF
TGTGCCAGCAGCCAAGAAGGGGGCAGGGAAGAGACCCAGTACTTC
>many|TRBJ1-2|TRBV2|NA
CASSEGLRAGYTF
TGTGCCAGCAGTGAAGGGCTGAGGGCTGGCTACACCTTC
>once|TRBJ2-3|TRBV9|NA
CASGVGEVLASDTQYF
TGTGCCAGCGGCGTGGGGGAGGTACTAGCTTCAGATACGCAGTATTTT
>NA|TRBJ1-4|TRBV7-2|TRBD1
CASSPYRGDEKLFF
TGTGCCAGCAGCCCGTACAGGGGAGATGAAAAACTGTTTTTT
>many|TRBJ2-6|TRBV27|NA
CASSLWAPGANVLTF
TGTGCCAGCAGTTTATGGGCGCCCGGGGCCAACGTCCTGACTTTC
>NA|TRBJ1-3|TRBV5-1|NA
CASSLVPVGEGNTIYF
TGCGCCAGCAGCTTGGTACCTGTAGGGGAAGGAAACACCATATATTTT
>medium-sized|TRBJ2-1|TRBV4-3|TRBD2
CASSQVSGGSYNEQFF
TGCGCCAGCAGCCAAGTTAGCGGGGGGTCCTACAATGAGCAGTTCTTC
>many|TRBJ1-1|TRBV18|TRBD1
CASSPQRAAGGRTEAFF
TGTGCCAGCTCACCGCAAAGGGCGGCAGGGGGAAGGACTGAAGCTTTCTTT
>few|TRBJ2-7|TRBV20-1|NA
CSARDLAGYYEQYF
TGCAGTGCTAGAGATCTGGCAGGGTACTACGAGCAGTACTTC
>many|TRBJ1-4|TRBV4-3|NA
CASSQEVWGFNEKLFF
TGCGCCAGCAGCCAAGAGGTTTGGGGATTTAATGAAAAACTGTTTTTT
>many|TRBJ2-5|TRBV7-6|NA
CASSLGRARQGDKETQYF
TGTGCCAGCAGCTTAGGGCGGGCGCGGCAGGGAGATAAGGAGACCCAGTACTTC
>many|TRBJ2-1|TRBV7-2|TRBD1
CASSVQYRGRDEQFF
TGTGCCAGCAGCGTCCAGTACAGGGGACGGGATGAGCAGTTCTTC
>few|TRBJ1-4|TRBV12-3/TRBV12-4|NA
CASSGGERTNEKLFF
TGTGCCAGCAGTGGGGGAGAAAGAACTAATGAAAAACTGTTTTTT
>NA|TRBJ2-7|TRBV10-3|TRBD2
CAISESWSGTLSYEQYF
TGTGCCATCAGTGAGTCGTGGAGCGGGACGCTCTCCTACGAGCAGTACTTC
>few|TRBJ2-7|TRBV11-2|NA
CASSSHRLAYEQYF
TGTGCCAGCAGCTCCCACAGGTTAGCCTACGAGCAGTACTTC
>NA|TRBJ2-2|TRBV2|TRBD1
CARGQGAQSTGELFF
TGTGCCAGGGGCCAGGGGGCGCAGAGCACCGGGGAGCTGTTTTTT
>many|TRBJ2-4|TRBV7-9|TRBD1
CASSLSGGVRNIQYF
TGTGCCAGCAGCTTATCAGGGGGCGTTAGAAACATTCAGTACTTC
>NA|TRBJ2-3|TRBV29-1|TRBD1
CSLNEGTGSDTQYF
TGCAGCCTAAACGAGGGGACAGGCTCAGATACGCAGTATTTT
>few|TRBJ1-4|TRBV3-1|NA
CASSPTPGTNEKLFF
TGTGCCAGCAGCCCCACTCCAGGCACCAATGAAAAACTGTTTTTT
>NA|TRBJ2-2|TRBV20-1|TRBD2
CSARVQWGLAGGLTGELFF
TGCAGTGCTAGAGTCCAATGGGGACTAGCGGGGGGCCTCACCGGGGAGCTGTTTTTT
>many|TRBJ2-1|TRBV6-5|NA
CASSSGALRGNEQFF
TGTGCCAGCAGTTCGGGGGCCCTCAGGGGCAATGAGCAGTTCTTC
>many|TRBJ1-1|TRBV6-5|NA
CASSSGLVSGLHYTEAFF
TGTGCCAGCTCGAGCGGCCTCGTCTCAGGGTTACACTACACTGAAGCTTTCTTT
>NA|TRBJ2-5|TRBV4-3|TRBD1
CASSQLPQGQGGETQYF
TGCGCCAGCAGCCAATTACCTCAAGGACAGGGGGGAGAGACCCAGTACTTC
>NA|TRBJ1-4|TRBV12-3/TRBV12-4|NA
CASSLGVEEKLFF
TGTGCCAGCAGTTTAGGGGTGGAGGAAAAACTGTTTTTT
>NA|TRBJ2-2|TRBV3-1|TRBD2
CASSQGTSVKGELFF
TGTGCCAGCAGCCAAGGGACTAGCGTGAAGGGGGAGCTGTTTTTT
>many|TRBJ2-2|TRBV11-3|NA
CASSLERGTTGELFF
TGTGCCAGCAGCCTCGAGCGAGGGACCACCGGGGAGCTGTTTTTT
>NA|TRBJ1-5|TRBV10-3|TRBD1
CATSGTGGAGNQPQHF
TGTGCCACCTCCGGGACAGGGGGCGCCGGCAATCAGCCCCAGCATTTT
>NA|TRBJ1-5|TRBV12-3/TRBV12-4|NA
CASSSYPDGPYSNQPQHF
TGTGCCAGCAGTTCGTACCCGGACGGTCCCTATAGCAATCAGCCCCAGCATTTT
>few|TRBJ1-2|TRBV3-1|TRBD1
CASSQGTGLSGYTF
TGTGCCAGCAGCCAAGGGACAGGGCTCTCTGGCTACACCTTC